The clone carrying this T cell receptor (beta chain) was observed many times. Its antigen is currently unknown. A second about 6 to 12 cycle PCR used barcoded and J-beta primers. TCRdb reanalysed the 5' RACE reads using MiXCR and keeps one entry per CDR3 protein. The sample holds around 1,500,000 distinct CDR3 sequences, 25% to 30% seen once. The length of the CDR3 is 14 residues. Germline V CDR1 and CDR2: DFQATT, SNEGSKA (reference sequence). J lost 0 bases, V lost 6 bases, and 7 bases had no gene match. The data were obtained in a study of blood T cells in healthy people across ages. Study-wide points: The long-lived group displayed more naive CD4+ cells, plus higher diversity, than the aged donors did. Naive T cell percentage strongly correlated with TCR beta diversity.

The authors isolated at least 6.5 million PBMCs per sample. What was sequenced was blood. The chain couples TRBV20-1 to TRBJ2-7; the match to TRBD1 covers 8 bases. The clonotype originates from a woman aged 25 to 39 in good health. The CDR3 reads CSATYRGSSYEQYF. The CDR3 DNA follows: TGCAGTGCAACGTACAGGGGGAGCTCCTACGAGCAGTACTTC.